Included here is one T cell receptor beta chain sequence, with context. Antigen unknown. This record belongs to a study of shared clonotypes between healthy human individuals. General study findings and limits: The study drew on few donors, limiting represented genetic and exposure-history diversity.

Genomic DNA of every subset was divided equally among multiple immunoSEQ plates. Assay used: immunoSEQ multiplex PCR; TCRdb lists only in-frame clones, some missing. This sample has hundreds of thousands of clones, with approximately 96% found just once. The CDR3 is 17 amino acids. V was trimmed by 6 bases and J by 3 bases, leaving 20 bases between them. CDR1 SNHLY and CDR2 FYNNEI come from the germline V gene. As defined, naive CD8 cells were CD45RO-negative and positively selected for CCR7, with terminally differentiated effector memory CD45RA+ cells excluded. Recent acute infections and vaccinations were absent in the healthy HIV-negative adult donors.

Sequencing was done on a sample of naive CD8+ T cells sorted from blood. This receptor was taken from a woman aged 25 to 45 in good health. V gene TRBV2 combines with J gene TRBJ2-2; tentatively, D is TRBD1 (5 bases). The CDR3 region has the DNA TGTGCCAGCAGCAGTAGGCGGAAGCAGGGTGACACCGGGGAGCTGTTTTTT. This encodes CASSSRRKQGDTGELFF. The full variable domain, in which reference TRBV2 and TRBJ2-2 provide the parts outside the CDR3, is EPEVTQTPSHQVTQMGQEVILRCVPISNHLYFYWYRQILGQKVEFLVSFYNNEISEKSEIFDDQFSVERPDGSNFTLKIRSTKLEDSAMYFCASSSRRKQGDTGELFFGEGSRLTVL.